This T cell receptor (beta chain) appears in the sequencing data of a study of T cells in Graves' hyperthyroidism and ophthalmopathy. Findings of the study overall: A model of 13 V-J features distinguished ophthalmopathy from stable hyperthyroidism. Also found in blood were most expanded thyroid clonotypes above 0.001.

Amplified regions were TCR beta CDR3 sequences from RNA transcripts. First-round RT-PCR targeting the TCR CDR3 was performed with the HTBI primer set. From the multiplex PCR reads, TCRdb called clonotypes with MiXCR, one entry per CDR3 protein. The data hold some 350,000 distinct CDR3 sequences, with roughly 15% observed a single time. With V trimmed by 4 bases and J by 4 bases, 10 bases remained unmatched. The CDR3 length is 16 residues. Using more than 8 ml of fresh peripheral blood, PBMCs were prepared. As regards this clonotype: Its antigen remains unknown.

Sequenced: blood. The chain employs TRBV12-3 or TRBV12-4 and TRBJ2-1; 7 positions match TRBD1. The receptor was derived from a woman aged 40-49 years with Graves' ophthalmopathy. The CDR3 reads CASSSRQGPSYNEQFF. The CDR3 DNA sequence: TGTGCCAGCAGTTCCCGACAGGGCCCGTCATACAATGAGCAGTTCTTC.